One sample yielded the 10 T cell receptor beta chains listed below, sequenced in a study of response to subunit inactivated influenza vaccine. TCRdb used MiXCR to reprocess the RT-PCR reads, holding one entry per CDR3 protein. Here the sample spans hundreds of thousands of distinct CDR3 sequences, about 15% being singletons. This specimen was PBMCs from blood, taken around two weeks before vaccination. These receptors came from a man aged 50 to 60 who received an inactivated influenza vaccine.

This clonotype was observed a few times. The chain employs TRBV4-3 and TRBJ2-1; TRBD2 matches 7 bases. Germline V gives CDR1 LGHNA, CDR2 YSLEER. The CDR3 totals 16 residues. Trimming removed 0 bases from V and 3 bases from J; junction bases left unmatched: 5. The chain's CDR3 is CASSQEPAGSYNEQFF. The CDR3 region has the DNA TGCGCCAGCAGCCAAGAACCAGCGGGGAGCTACAATGAGCAGTTCTTC.

The CDR3 DNA is TGCGCCAGCAGCCAAGATCCCCCCGGGGGGGCAGCCGTGACCCAGTACTTC. Residues: CASSQDPPGGAAVTQYF. The chain joins TRBV4-3 to TRBJ2-5; 8 bases are shared with TRBD2. Germline assignment: CDR1 LGHNA and CDR2 YSLEER. J gave up 7 bases and V 0 bases, and 13 bases lay outside the gene matches. This CDR3 is 17 amino acids long.

This clonotype was recorded many times. One junction end does not reproduce the germline sequence, and a read error may be involved. The chain uses TRBV7-2 and TRBJ1-1; 8 bases fit TRBD1. The CDR3 extends over 17 amino acids. Germline V CDR1 and CDR2: SGHTA, FQGNSA. Here the CDR3 DNA reads TGTGCCAGCAGCCACATTAGGACAGGGAATGGGAACAGTGAAGCTTTCTTT. Translating it yields CASSHIRTGNGNSEAFF.

This chain links TRBV4-1 with TRBJ1-5; tentative D call: TRBD1 (5 bases). Deletions cut 2 bases from V and 4 bases from J, with 15 bases between. Germline V CDR1 and CDR2: MGHRA, YSYEKL. The CDR3 has 16 residues. The CDR3 nucleotides are TGCGCCAGCAGCCAAACGCTTCTGAGGGGTAATCAGCCCCAGCATTTT. Translation gives CASSQTLLRGNQPQHF.

This clonotype was detected only a few times. V is TRBV5-1 and J is TRBJ2-4, with 9 bases matching TRBD2. This CDR3 has 16 amino acids. V trimming: 2 bases; J trimming: 5 bases; junction bases outside the gene matches: 8. Germline V gene data show CDR1 as SGHRS and CDR2 as YFSETQ. The CDR3 spells CASSFTSGLGQNIQYF. CDR3 coding DNA: TGCGCCAGCAGCTTTACTAGCGGGTTAGGCCAAAACATTCAGTACTTC.

This clonotype has a handful of counts. The V gene is TRBV6-1, the J gene TRBJ2-5; D is perhaps TRBD2 (5 bases). Germline V gene data show CDR1 as MNHNS and CDR2 as SASEGT. The CDR3 covers 14 residues. V was cut by 5 bases and J by 1 base, with 11 bases left in between. The CDR3 coding sequence is TGTGCCAGCAGTCAACTAGTCCCCCAAGAGACCCAGTACTTC. Translation: CASSQLVPQETQYF.

V and J are TRBV6-2 or TRBV6-3 and TRBJ2-3; D is perhaps TRBD1 or TRBD2 (5 bases each). The CDR3 has 16 amino acids. Trimming left V 7 bases short and J 1 base short, with 18 bases between. The germline V gene has CDR1 MNHEY and CDR2 SVGEGT. The CDR3 reads CASIRDPWERTDTQYF. CDR3 sequence (DNA): TGTGCCAGCATAAGGGACCCCTGGGAACGCACAGATACGCAGTATTTT.

The chain couples TRBV5-1 to TRBJ2-7; D possibly corresponds to TRBD1 (6 bases). This CDR3 spans 14 amino acids. Germline V gives CDR1 SGHRS, CDR2 YFSETQ. The V and J ends lost 3 bases and 3 bases respectively, with 13 bases between them. The CDR3 DNA is TGCGCCAGCAGCTACTTAACAGGGAACTACGAGCAGTACTTC. Translating it yields CASSYLTGNYEQYF.

This sequence joins TRBV9 and TRBJ2-1; a possible D gene is TRBD2 (5 bases). Trimming took 4 bases from V and 8 from J, leaving 19 bases between them. In germline, CDR1 is SGDLS, CDR2 YYNGEE. The CDR3 is 15 amino acids. CDR3 amino acids: CASSPGAAVGDEQFF. The DNA of the CDR3 is TGTGCCAGCAGCCCAGGAGCGGCCGTCGGGGATGAGCAGTTCTTC.

The chain is built from TRBV2 and TRBJ2-2, with a possible D match to TRBD1 (5 bases). This CDR3 has 14 residues. V was pared by 9 bases and J by 1 base, with 12 bases between. Per the germline V gene, CDR1 is SNHLY and CDR2 is FYNNEI. The CDR3 protein is CARKDRQNTGELFF. CDR3 coding DNA: TGTGCCAGAAAAGACAGACAGAACACCGGGGAGCTGTTTTTT.